The 15 T cell receptor beta chains below were found in one sample sequenced in a study of control samples from healthy donors and cancer patients. The protocol was immunoSEQ multiplex PCR, while the TCRdb copy is restricted to in-frame clones and leaves out a portion. The profile shows approximately 140,000 clones, 94% of them singletons. Sequenced material: blood. Every receptor here comes from a man in his forties in good health.

Only one count was recorded for this clone. V is TRBV3-1 (or the pseudogene TRBV3-2) and J is TRBJ1-5; D not resolved. The V end lost 2 bases, the J end lost 11 bases, and 16 bases lay between the germline ends. Germline V lookup: CDR1 LGHDT, CDR2 YNNKEL (reference sequence). This CDR3 comprises 14 residues. The CDR3 reads CASSQSEAPSAQHF. CDR3 DNA sequence: TGTGCCAGCAGCCAATCTGAGGCCCCTTCGGCCCAGCATTTT.

The chain combines TRBV18 with TRBJ2-1; 7 bases are shared with TRBD2. Losses at the gene ends were 2 bases for V and 8 bases for J; bases not matched to a gene: 6. The CDR3 runs to 14 residues. The germline V gene has CDR1 KGHSH and CDR2 LQKENI. The CDR3, as DNA: TGTGCCAGCTCACCAGCGGGGGACGGCTATGAGCAGTTCTTC. Translation: CASSPAGDGYEQFF.

The chain combines TRBV12-2 with TRBJ2-7; the D segment call TRBD1 is taken from the table without a DNA check. TRBV12-2 represents a pseudogene. This CDR3 has 13 amino acids. CDR3 sequence (DNA): TGTGCAAGTCGCTTAGGGTGGGGCCACGAGCAGTACTTC. This translates into CASRLGWGHEQYF.

V gene TRBV6-1 combines with J gene TRBJ1-5, with D perhaps matching TRBD1 (6 bases). Germline V lookup: CDR1 MNHNS, CDR2 SASEGT. This CDR3 has 18 amino acids. With 4 bases removed from V and 3 bases from J, the gap between germline ends came to 22 bases. CDR3 nucleotide sequence: TGTGCCAGCAGTGTCCTGCGACAGGAAATGATTTTCAATCAGCCCCAGCATTTT. Its protein is CASSVLRQEMIFNQPQHF.

The chain employs TRBV28 and TRBJ1-5; D possibly corresponds to TRBD1 (6 bases). Trimming took off 4 bases at V and 7 bases at J, with 17 bases between the two ends. This CDR3 has 15 residues. Looked up from germline, CDR1 is MDHEN and CDR2 is SYDVKM. CDR3 bases: TGTGCCAGCAGTTCGCCTACAGGGATTGGCCAGCCCCAGCATTTT. It translates to CASSSPTGIGQPQHF.

J is TRBJ1-2 and V is TRBV7-2; D perhaps matches TRBD1 (6 bases). V lost 1 base to trimming and J lost 5 bases, with 8 bases between them. The CDR3 length is 13 residues. Germline values: CDR1 SGHTA, CDR2 FQGNSA. The CDR3 protein is CASSLVTGYGYTF. As DNA, the CDR3 is TGTGCCAGCAGCTTAGTGACAGGTTATGGCTACACCTTC.

On this clone: No conserved phenylalanine or tryptophan is present at the end of the CDR3, so a read error is the likely explanation. The DNA is left out, because the CDR3 cannot be placed on it with certainty; the CDR3 is given as TCRdb lists it. V and J are TRBV21-1 and TRBJ1-1. TRBV21-1 is labeled a pseudogene. The CDR3 region is 10 residues in length, termini included. CDR3 region: CASSKGGLIC.

As to this clone: An end of the junction differs from the germline gene, which may be a read error. CDR3 sequence (DNA): TGTGCCAGCAGTGTAACAGGGGCGAAAACCGGGGAGCTGTTTTTT. The encoded protein is CASSVTGAKTGELFF. V usage is TRBV28 and J usage is TRBJ2-2, with 7 bases that match TRBD1. The CDR3 runs 15 residues. CDR1 is MDHEN and CDR2 is SYDVKM in the germline V gene.

CDR3 DNA sequence: TGTGCCAGCAGCGAGACTCACACAGATACGCAGTATTTT. It specifies CASSETHTDTQYF. The chain uses TRBV9 and TRBJ2-3, with D unresolved. The germline V gene has CDR1 SGDLS and CDR2 YYNGEE. The CDR3 covers 13 residues. Trimming took off 3 bases at V and 2 bases at J, with 7 bases between the two ends.

V is TRBV2 and J is TRBJ1-5; D is possibly TRBD1 (5 bases). This CDR3 is built from 13 residues. Germline lookup yields CDR1 SNHLY and CDR2 FYNNEI. Trimming removed 1 base from V and 7 bases from J, with 8 bases in between. DNA of the CDR3: TGTGCCAGCAGTGAAGAGGGGAGGCAGCCCCAGCATTTT. It translates to CASSEEGRQPQHF.

The chain is built from TRBV15 and TRBJ2-3, with TRBD2 identical over 9 bases. The CDR3 extends over 18 amino acids. CDR1 is LNHNV and CDR2 is YYDKDF in the germline V gene (reference sequence). The V segment lost 0 bases and the J segment 3 bases; nucleotides outside the gene matches: 10. The CDR3, as DNA: TGTGCCACCAGCAGAGATCGGGCATTAGCGGGAGTTACAGATACGCAGTATTTT. It encodes CATSRDRALAGVTDTQYF.

The chain uses TRBV6-6 and TRBJ2-7, with 7 bases that match TRBD1. The CDR3 sequence is 14 residues long. Germline trimming cut 2 bases from V and 6 bases from J; bases unmatched to any gene: 7. CDR1 and CDR2 (germline): MNHNY, SVGAGI (reference sequence). The CDR3 reads CASSYGLAGGEQYF. DNA for the CDR3: TGTGCCAGCAGTTACGGTCTCGCAGGGGGCGAGCAGTACTTC.

CDR3 in DNA: TGTGCCAGTAGTATAGTTACCCCCAGCGGGCAAAACGGGGAGCTGTTTTTT. Translating gives CASSIVTPSGQNGELFF. This chain joins TRBV19 and TRBJ2-2; possible D gene TRBD2, 6 bases. The germline CDR1 and CDR2 sequences are LNHDA and SQIVND (reference sequence). The CDR3 runs 17 residues. V dropped 1 base and J dropped 7 bases, with 19 bases sitting between them.

CDR3: CASTFGQGMAFF. The CDR3 DNA sequence: TGTGCCAGCACATTCGGACAGGGGATGGCTTTCTTT. The rearrangement joins TRBV12-3 or TRBV12-4 to TRBJ1-1; 9 positions match TRBD1. The trim removed 7 bases at V and 11 bases at J, leaving 8 bases unmatched. The CDR3 spans 12 residues.

The chain uses TRBV4-2 and TRBJ1-2, with TRBD1 identical over 9 bases. This CDR3 is 15 amino acids long. CDR1 and CDR2 (germline): LGHNA, YNFKEQ. With 4 bases clipped from V and 2 bases from J, the junction kept 5 bases outside the gene matches. The CDR3 is CASSPMTGGNYGYTF. The CDR3 nucleotides are TGTGCCAGCAGCCCCATGACAGGGGGAAACTATGGCTACACCTTC.